The rows below give T cell receptor beta chains drawn from one sample of a study of spatial heterogeneity in lung cancer. TCRdb re-called the 5' RACE reads with MiXCR, one entry per CDR3 protein. The sample records around 8,000 distinct CDR3 sequences, approximately 8.6% being singletons. The sequencing here drew on PBMCs, taken at surgery. These receptors originate from a male donor with early-stage non-small cell lung cancer. Both conserved end residues are part of each CDR3. A D gene is named only where the DNA matches it firmly. Where a row states a size, it is once, few, many or the class of an expanded clone; other rows omit it.

>many|TRBJ2-1|TRBV10-2|TRBD2
CASSELAGLGANEQFF
TGCGCCAGCAGTGAACTAGCGGGGCTTGGGGCCAATGAGCAGTTCTTC
>-|TRBJ1-1|TRBV20-1|-
CSARGGGMNTEAFF
TGCAGTGCTAGAGGTGGAGGGATGAACACTGAAGCTTTCTTT
>many|TRBJ1-1|TRBV20-1|-
CSARDRRTGTPLSQGYTEAFF
TGCAGTGCTAGAGACAGACGGACCGGGACACCCTTATCCCAGGGGTACACTGAAGCTTTCTTT
>many|TRBJ2-7|TRBV20-1|-
CSARKDYEQYF
TGCAGTGCTAGAAAAGACTACGAGCAGTACTTC
>many|TRBJ2-5|TRBV7-2|TRBD2
CASSLAGASGSGETQYF
TGTGCCAGCAGCTTAGCAGGGGCTAGCGGGAGCGGGGAGACCCAGTACTTC
>many|TRBJ1-2|TRBV5-6|-
CASSSGTAYGYTF
TGTGCCAGCAGCTCCGGGACGGCCTATGGCTACACCTTC
>few|TRBJ1-1|TRBV27|TRBD1
CASSPSGTGGNTEAFF
TGTGCCAGCAGTCCCTCCGGGACAGGGGGTAACACTGAAGCTTTCTTT
>many|TRBJ2-7|TRBV19|TRBD2
CASSTLGLAGGEQYF
TGTGCCAGTAGTACCCTCGGACTAGCTGGGGGCGAGCAGTACTTC
>-|TRBJ1-1|TRBV30|TRBD1
CACDRGGTEAFF
TGTGCCTGTGACAGGGGGGGCACTGAAGCTTTCTTT
>many|TRBJ2-1|TRBV12-5|TRBD2
CASGLGTSSTDEQFF
TGTGCTAGTGGTCTCGGGACTAGCTCAACAGATGAGCAGTTCTTC
>many|TRBJ2-1|TRBV20-1|-
CSALGRVGLTGNEQFF
TGCAGTGCTCTTGGCCGGGTCGGGCTTACTGGGAATGAGCAGTTCTTC
>few|TRBJ1-1|TRBV15|-
CATPLFANTEAFF
TGTGCCACCCCCCTTTTTGCGAACACTGAAGCTTTCTTT
>many|TRBJ1-1|TRBV28|-
CASKRRTTYVQTNTEAFF
TGTGCCAGCAAGAGACGGACTACTTACGTGCAAACGAACACTGAAGCTTTCTTT
>many|TRBJ1-5|TRBV5-1|-
CASSPGFHQPQHF
TGCGCCAGCAGCCCAGGGTTTCATCAGCCCCAGCATTTT
>-|TRBJ1-5|TRBV6-1|-
CASSLEGLSNQPQHF
TGTGCCAGCAGCCTCGAGGGCCTCAGCAATCAGCCCCAGCATTTT
>many|TRBJ2-1|TRBV7-2|-
CASSLVDSAREQFF
TGTGCCAGCAGCCTAGTGGATAGCGCCCGGGAGCAGTTCTTC